The rows below give T cell receptor beta chains drawn from one sample of a study of identical twins. One entry per CDR3 protein results from TCRdb running MiXCR on the 5' RACE reads. The sample lists 550,000 to 700,000 distinct CDR3 sequences; around a tenth were seen once. These data were likewise used in another study, on yellow fever vaccine responses in identical twins.

Material: PBMCs. The receptors were sampled from a young woman in good health. CDR3s include the opening cysteine and the closing phenylalanine or tryptophan. The D gene is left open where the match is weak. Where a row states a size, it is once, few, many or the class of an expanded clone; other rows omit it.

D | J | size | V | CDR3 | DNA
- | TRBJ1-2 | few | TRBV27 | CASSETHSGTRYGYTF | TGTGCCAGCAGTGAAACCCATTCCGGGACAAGGTATGGCTACACCTTC
TRBD1 | TRBJ2-1 | many | TRBV7-8 | CASSLAGQGPITPWDEQFF | TGTGCCAGCAGCTTAGCCGGACAGGGGCCAATAACCCCTTGGGATGAGCAGTTCTTC
- | TRBJ2-1 | - | TRBV28 | CASYRWGAAYNEQFF | TGTGCCTCCTATCGATGGGGGGCGGCCTACAATGAGCAGTTCTTC
- | TRBJ2-1 | many | TRBV12-3/TRBV12-4 | CASSPIAVWGNEQFF | TGTGCCAGCAGTCCCATAGCGGTGTGGGGCAATGAGCAGTTCTTC
- | TRBJ1-1 | - | TRBV25-1 | CASSSGQGTEAFF | TGTGCCAGCAGTTCGGGGCAGGGCACTGAAGCTTTCTTT
- | TRBJ2-7 | many | TRBV28 | CASSRGGQLSSYEQYF | TGTGCCAGCAGTAGAGGTGGACAGCTCAGCTCCTACGAGCAGTACTTC
TRBD2 | TRBJ2-7 | - | TRBV20-1 | CSARIPLAGVSGQYF | TGCAGTGCTAGAATCCCCCTAGCGGGGGTTTCTGGGCAGTACTTC
TRBD2 | TRBJ2-1 | few | TRBV29-1 | CSVGVGGAYNEQFF | TGCAGCGTTGGGGTCGGGGGGGCATACAATGAGCAGTTCTTC
TRBD1 | TRBJ2-7 | few | TRBV30 | CAWNRGAYEQYF | TGTGCCTGGAACAGGGGGGCGTACGAGCAGTACTTC
- | TRBJ2-2 | few | TRBV12-5 | CASGLQGSGELFF | TGTGCTAGTGGCCTACAGGGATCCGGGGAGCTTTTTTTT
TRBD1 | TRBJ1-5 | many | TRBV6-2/TRBV6-3 | CASSQAQGAVGQPQHF | TGTGCCAGCAGCCAAGCACAGGGGGCGGTGGGTCAGCCCCAGCATTTT
- | TRBJ2-7 | few | TRBV28 | CASTLAPGPFHYEQYF | TGTGCCAGCACCCTAGCCCCGGGACCCTTCCACTACGAGCAGTACTTC
- | TRBJ1-2 | few | TRBV28 | CASSSKRGYTF | TGTGCCAGCAGTTCCAAACGTGGCTACACCTTC
- | TRBJ2-5 | - | TRBV20-1 | CSTTEYQETQYF | TGCAGTACAACGGAGTACCAAGAGACCCAGTACTTC
TRBD2 | TRBJ2-2 | few | TRBV20-1 | CSARLIKRVLAGVNTGELFF | TGCAGTGCTAGGCTTATAAAGAGGGTACTAGCGGGGGTGAACACCGGGGAGCTGTTTTTT
TRBD1 | TRBJ1-6 | few | TRBV20-1 | CSADAGTGGNSPLHF | TGCAGTGCTGATGCCGGGACAGGGGGCAATTCACCCCTCCACTTT
TRBD1 | TRBJ2-1 | many | TRBV29-1 | CSAGQGGAFF | TGCAGCGCCGGACAGGGCGGCGCGTTCTTC
TRBD1 | TRBJ2-7 | - | TRBV7-9 | CASSPGQGLWYEQYF | TGTGCCAGCAGCCCCGGACAGGGACTCTGGTACGAGCAGTACTTC
TRBD2 | TRBJ2-5 | - | TRBV29-1 | CSVRRGGETQYF | TGCAGCGTTCGTCGGGGGGGAGAGACCCAGTACTTC
- | TRBJ1-3 | few | TRBV30 | CAWSGGAAGNTIYF | TGTGCCTGGAGTGGGGGTGCAGCTGGAAACACCATATATTTT
TRBD2 | TRBJ2-1 | few | TRBV15 | CATSRGVLAGRVF | TGTGCCACCAGCAGAGGGGTCCTAGCGGGGAGGGTCTTC
- | TRBJ2-1 | - | TRBV6-6 | CASRALNEQFF | TGTGCCAGCAGGGCCTTGAATGAGCAGTTCTTC
- | TRBJ2-2 | many | TRBV24-1 | CATSDLSGSGGELFF | TGTGCCACCAGTGATTTGTCGGGTTCGGGCGGGGAGCTGTTTTTT
- | TRBJ1-1 | few | TRBV18 | CASSPLGAEAFF | TGTGCCAGCTCACCACTAGGAGCCGAAGCTTTCTTT
- | TRBJ2-5 | - | TRBV5-1 | CASRRIGAQETQYF | TGCGCCAGCAGACGAATCGGGGCACAAGAGACCCAGTACTTC
- | TRBJ2-7 | few | TRBV27 | CASRLHENYEQYF | TGTGCCAGCCGCCTCCACGAGAACTACGAGCAGTACTTC
- | TRBJ2-1 | - | TRBV12-3/TRBV12-4 | CASSLYGTYNEQFF | TGTGCCAGCAGTTTATACGGGACCTACAATGAGCAGTTCTTC